This T cell receptor (beta chain) was retrieved from a study of blood T cell repertoires in COVID-19. About the study: Acute and convalescent COVID-19 specimens originated in the United States, Italy and Spain. T cells, B-cell-depleted T cells, or PBMCs supplied cDNA or gDNA.

This clone was picked up one time. Trimming cost V 0 bases and J 3 bases, with 12 bases left between them. In germline, CDR1 is SGDLS, CDR2 YYNGEE. The CDR3 is made up of 15 amino acids. In the original analysis: Estimation of nucleated cell counts was performed using reference gene primer amplification. Only in-frame clones appear in the TCRdb table, and some are missing; sequencing was by immunoSEQ multiplex PCR. For V, J and clone size, that table is used; D and trimming come from the DNA. The top ten hold about 2.3% of the sample, which has roughly 410,000 clones, approximately 87% seen once. The receptor's source is a woman aged 55-70 years with COVID-19, enrolled during active disease. This sequence joins TRBV9 and TRBJ1-1; D is possibly TRBD1 (5 bases). Sequencing input: peripheral blood. The CDR3 sequence is CASSVDRGSYTEAFF. The CDR3 coding sequence is TGTGCCAGCAGCGTAGATCGGGGGAGTTACACTGAAGCTTTCTTT.